This TCR beta chain is from a study of graft-versus-host responses after intestinal transplantation. As for the study in general: In this cohort, recipients had multivisceral, liver-intestinal, or isolated intestinal transplants. Among the recipients, all got anti-thymocyte globulin induction and then tacrolimus and steroids for 2 to 3 years. The study's findings and limits: GvH clones were found in recipient marrow; some appeared first in ileum or blood. Peak circulating GvH clone levels tracked with early post-transplant HvG declines.

Graft-derived tissue was subjected to processing to liberate intraepithelial and lamina propria lymphocytes. The CDR3 totals 14 residues. Germline V gene sequence: CDR1 SGDLS, CDR2 YYNGEE. Trimming at V came to 0 bases and at J to 7 bases, leaving 4 bases not matched to a gene. Method: immunoSEQ multiplex PCR; TCRdb's copy keeps in-frame clones and lacks some. Seen here are about 4,400 clones, roughly three quarters observed once, and the top ten hold about 7.7%. Of note for this clone: The antigen remains unidentified.

Source: ileum tissue, taken 17 days after transplant. The chain links TRBV9 to TRBJ1-2; 9 bases fit TRBD1. The clonotype originates from a human patient who received an intestinal transplant, so some T cells may come from the graft donor. DNA for the CDR3: TGTGCCAGCAGCGTAGAGGACAGGGGTTTTGGCTACACCTTC. This encodes CASSVEDRGFGYTF.